Listed here are 9 T cell receptor beta chains from one sample, sequenced in a study of CD8+CD57+ T cells in acquired aplastic anemia. CD8+CD57+ cell expansion had been shown by flow cytometry in patients chosen for sequencing. Genomic DNA templated the TCR beta VDJ and CDR3 profiling. TCRdb re-derived calls from the reads in MiXCR, one entry per CDR3 protein. The sample lists approximately 260,000 distinct CDR3 sequences, less than 85% occurring once. Sequences were obtained from sorted CD4+, CD8+, or CD8+CD57+ T cells (not recorded which) from PBMCs. All receptors come from a human donor with aplastic anemia.

A word on this clonotype: The junction departs from germline at one end; a sequencing error may be responsible. The chain recombines TRBV20-1 with TRBJ2-1; the match to TRBD2 covers 8 bases. The CDR3 has 13 amino acids. Germline V gene lookup returns CDR1 DFQATT and CDR2 SNEGSKA (reference sequence). CDR3 DNA: TGCAGTGCTAGAGCACCCTTAGCGGGACGTCTGTCCTTC. This sequence encodes CSARAPLAGRLSF.

About this clonotype: The junction does not match germline at one end; this may be a read error. This chain connects TRBV9 to TRBJ2-3; D gene uncertain. In germline, CDR1 is SGDLS, CDR2 YYNGEE. The CDR3 extends over 14 amino acids. The CDR3 DNA reads as TGTGCCAGCAGCTTCGCGAGCGCCTCCTATAATTCACATTTT. It is translated as CASSFASASYNSHF. The variable domain in full, with the rest retrieved from reference TRBV9 and TRBJ2-3, is DSGVTQTPKHLITATGQRVTLRCSPRSGDLSVYWYQQSLDQGLQFLIQYYNGEERAKGNILERFSAQQFPDLHSELNLSSLELGDSALYFCASSFASASYNSHFGPGTRLTVL.

With regard to this clonotype: A read error may produce the germline difference seen at one junction end. The chain combines TRBV7-9 with TRBJ2-7; 8 positions agree with TRBD2. The CDR3 totals 15 residues. CDR1 and CDR2 (germline): SEHNR, FQNEAQ (reference sequence). CDR3 nucleotide sequence: TGTGCCAGCAGCTTTCAAGGAAGCGGGGGCTGCGAGGAGTACTTC. Protein sequence: CASSFQGSGGCEEYF.

The sample holds a few counts of this clonotype. Possible read error: a much larger clone is one base away. Here the CDR3 reads CASSFRPDGTALSLHF. The CDR3, as DNA: TGTGCCAGCAGCTTTCGTCCAGACGGGACAGCCCTTTCCCTCCACTTT. The chain links TRBV7-8 to TRBJ1-6, with 7 bases fitting TRBD1. The CDR3 has 16 residues. Germline V lookup: CDR1 SGHVS, CDR2 FQNEAQ. The junction had 16 bases not matched to a gene; V was cut back by 3 bases and J by 14 bases. The entire variable domain, with the rest obtained from reference TRBV7-8 and TRBJ1-6, is as follows: GAGVSQSPRYKVAKRGQDVALRCDPISGHVSLFWYQQALGQGPEFLTYFQNEAQLDKSGLPSDRFFAERPEGSVSTLKIQRTQQEDSAVYLCASSFRPDGTALSLHFGNGTRLTVT.

This clonotype was found a few times. The rearrangement joins TRBV19 to TRBJ1-5; no clear D gene. V lost 4 bases to trimming and J lost 0 bases, with 7 bases between them. The CDR3 runs to 14 residues. CDR1 is LNHDA and CDR2 is SQIVND in the germline V gene (reference sequence). Here the CDR3 DNA reads TGTGCCAGTAGTACCACAGATAGCAATCAGCCCCAGCATTTT. This sequence encodes CASSTTDSNQPQHF.

This clonotype was seen a single time. J is TRBJ2-7 and V is TRBV9; no reliable D call. Germline V lookup: CDR1 SGDLS, CDR2 YYNGEE. This CDR3 is 18 amino acids long. V lost 2 bases and J 1 base, leaving 22 bases between the germline ends. CDR3: CASSVRPDTQYFSYEQYV. The CDR3 DNA sequence: TGTGCCAGCAGCGTTCGGCCAGATACGCAGTATTTTTCCTACGAGCAGTACGTC.

About this clonotype itself: Sequence at one end of the junction differs from germline and may be a read error. V is TRBV7-2 and J is TRBJ1-2; weak D call: TRBD1 (5 bases). The CDR3 totals 14 residues. Germline V CDR1 and CDR2: SGHTA, FQGNSA. CDR3 sequence reads: CASSPVKAEQGFAF. The CDR3 DNA reads TGTGCCAGCAGCCCTGTAAAAGCTGAGCAGGGCTTCGCGTTC.

This clonotype has just a few counts. The chain is built from TRBV7-9 and TRBJ2-3; the D call may be TRBD1 or TRBD2 (6 bases each). V was trimmed by 5 bases and J by 15 bases, leaving 24 bases between them. The CDR3 runs 14 residues. From germline, CDR1 is SEHNR and CDR2 FQNEAQ (reference sequence). As DNA, the CDR3 is TGTGCCAGCAGCCATACAGGGACTCAGCCCCAGCATTATTTT. This sequence encodes CASSHTGTQPQHYF.

The rearrangement links TRBV19 to TRBJ2-7; TRBD2 might be the D (5 bases). Trimming pared 7 bases from V and 5 bases from J, leaving 12 bases between. The V gene's germline CDR1 is LNHDA and CDR2 SQIVND (reference sequence). This CDR3 spans 12 amino acids. The CDR3 reads CASKSFGNEQYF. The CDR3 bases are TGTGCCAGTAAATCCTTCGGGAACGAGCAGTACTTC.